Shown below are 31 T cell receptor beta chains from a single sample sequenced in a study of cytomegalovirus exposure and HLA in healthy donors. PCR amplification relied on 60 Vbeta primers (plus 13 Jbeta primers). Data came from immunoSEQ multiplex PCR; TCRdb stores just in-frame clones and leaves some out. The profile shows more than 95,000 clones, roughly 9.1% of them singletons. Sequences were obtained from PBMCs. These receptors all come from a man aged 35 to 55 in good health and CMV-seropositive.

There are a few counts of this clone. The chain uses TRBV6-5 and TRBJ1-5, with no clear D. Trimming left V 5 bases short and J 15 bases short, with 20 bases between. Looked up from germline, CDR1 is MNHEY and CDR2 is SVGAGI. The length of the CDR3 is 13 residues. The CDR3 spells CASSPDPGRPRHF. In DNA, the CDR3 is TGTGCCAGCAGTCCAGACCCAGGAAGGCCTCGGCATTTT.

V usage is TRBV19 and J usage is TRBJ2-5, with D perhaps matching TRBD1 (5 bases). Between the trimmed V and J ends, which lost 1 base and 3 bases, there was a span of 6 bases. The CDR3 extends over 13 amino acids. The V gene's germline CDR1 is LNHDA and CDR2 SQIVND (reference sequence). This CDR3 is CASSIGQKETQYF. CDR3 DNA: TGTGCCAGTAGTATAGGACAGAAAGAGACCCAGTACTTC. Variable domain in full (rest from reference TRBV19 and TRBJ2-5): DGGITQSPKYLFRKEGQNVTLSCEQNLNHDAMYWYRQDPGQGLRLIYYSQIVNDFQKGDIAEGYSVSREKKESFPLTVTSAQKNPTAFYLCASSIGQKETQYFGPGTRLLVL.

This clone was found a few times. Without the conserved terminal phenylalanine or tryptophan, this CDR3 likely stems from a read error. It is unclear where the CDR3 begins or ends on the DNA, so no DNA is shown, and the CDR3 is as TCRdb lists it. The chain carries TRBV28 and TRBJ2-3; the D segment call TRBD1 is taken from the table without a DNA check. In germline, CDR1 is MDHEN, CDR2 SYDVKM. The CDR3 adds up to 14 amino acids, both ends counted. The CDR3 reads CATLDRGLTDTKYL.

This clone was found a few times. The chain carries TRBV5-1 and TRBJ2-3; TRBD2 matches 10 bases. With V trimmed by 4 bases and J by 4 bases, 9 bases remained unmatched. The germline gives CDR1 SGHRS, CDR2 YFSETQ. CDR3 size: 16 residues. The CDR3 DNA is TGCGCCAGCAGCCCCCCGTTAGCGGGAGGTCCAGATACGCAGTATTTT. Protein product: CASSPPLAGGPDTQYF. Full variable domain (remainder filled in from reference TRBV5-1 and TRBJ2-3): KAGVTQTPRYLIKTRGQQVTLSCSPISGHRSVSWYQQTPGQGLQFLFEYFSETQRNKGNFPGRFSGRQFSNSRSEMNVSTLELGDSALYLCASSPPLAGGPDTQYFGPGTRLTVL.

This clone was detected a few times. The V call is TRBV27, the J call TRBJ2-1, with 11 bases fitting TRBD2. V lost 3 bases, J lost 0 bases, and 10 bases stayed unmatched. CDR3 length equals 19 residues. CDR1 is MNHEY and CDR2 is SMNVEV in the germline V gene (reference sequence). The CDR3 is CASSLGASGRFGSYNEQFF. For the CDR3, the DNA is TGTGCCAGCAGTTTGGGGGCTAGCGGGAGGTTTGGCTCCTACAATGAGCAGTTCTTC.

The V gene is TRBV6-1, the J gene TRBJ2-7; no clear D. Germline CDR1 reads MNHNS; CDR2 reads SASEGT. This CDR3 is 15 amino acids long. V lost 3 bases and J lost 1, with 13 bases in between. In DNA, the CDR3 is TGTGCCAGCAGTGATAACGGTCTCGTGTCCTACGAGCAGTACTTC. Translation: CASSDNGLVSYEQYF.

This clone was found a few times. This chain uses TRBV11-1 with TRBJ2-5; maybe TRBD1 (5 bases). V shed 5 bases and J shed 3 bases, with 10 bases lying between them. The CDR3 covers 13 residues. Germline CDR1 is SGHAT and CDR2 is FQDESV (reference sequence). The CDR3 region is CASSPPTEETQYF. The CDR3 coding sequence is TGTGCCAGCAGCCCCCCGACAGAAGAGACCCAGTACTTC.

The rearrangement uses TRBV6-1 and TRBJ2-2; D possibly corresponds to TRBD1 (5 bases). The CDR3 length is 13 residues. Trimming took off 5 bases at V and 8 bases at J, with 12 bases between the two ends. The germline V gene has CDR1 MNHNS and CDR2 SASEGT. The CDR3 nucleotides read TGTGCCAGCAGTACTGGTAGGGGTGGGGAGCTGTTTTTT. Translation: CASSTGRGGELFF.

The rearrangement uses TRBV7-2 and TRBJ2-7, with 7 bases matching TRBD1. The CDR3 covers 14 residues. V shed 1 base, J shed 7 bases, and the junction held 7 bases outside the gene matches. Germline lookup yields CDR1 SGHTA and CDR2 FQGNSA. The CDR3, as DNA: TGTGCCAGCAGCTTAGGGTCTAGGGGGCGAGAGCAGTACTTC. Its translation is CASSLGSRGREQYF.

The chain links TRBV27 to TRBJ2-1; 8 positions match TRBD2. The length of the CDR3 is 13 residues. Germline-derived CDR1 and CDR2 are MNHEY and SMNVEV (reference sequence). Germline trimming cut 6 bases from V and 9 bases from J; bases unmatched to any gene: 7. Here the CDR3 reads CASSRGLDIEQFF. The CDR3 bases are TGTGCCAGCAGCCGGGGACTAGATATTGAGCAGTTCTTC.

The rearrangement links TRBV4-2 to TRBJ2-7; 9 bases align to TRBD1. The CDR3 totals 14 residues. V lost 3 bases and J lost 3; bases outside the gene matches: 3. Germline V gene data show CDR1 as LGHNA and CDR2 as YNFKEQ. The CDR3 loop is CASSQPGQGYEQYF. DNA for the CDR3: TGTGCCAGCAGCCAGCCGGGACAGGGCTACGAGCAGTACTTC.

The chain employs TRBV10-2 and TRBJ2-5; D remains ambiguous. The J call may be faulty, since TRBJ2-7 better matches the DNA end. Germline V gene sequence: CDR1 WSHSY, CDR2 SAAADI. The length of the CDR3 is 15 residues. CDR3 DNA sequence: TGCGCCAGCAGTGACTGGAGAGTGAGCTCCTACGAGCAGTACTTC. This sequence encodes CASSDWRVSSYEQYF.

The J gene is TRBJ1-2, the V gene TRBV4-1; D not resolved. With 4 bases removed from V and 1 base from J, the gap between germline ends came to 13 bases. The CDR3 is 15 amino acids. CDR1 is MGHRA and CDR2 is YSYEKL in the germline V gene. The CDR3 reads CASSLSEGVNYGYTF. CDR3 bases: TGCGCCAGCAGCCTGAGTGAGGGAGTTAACTATGGCTACACCTTC.

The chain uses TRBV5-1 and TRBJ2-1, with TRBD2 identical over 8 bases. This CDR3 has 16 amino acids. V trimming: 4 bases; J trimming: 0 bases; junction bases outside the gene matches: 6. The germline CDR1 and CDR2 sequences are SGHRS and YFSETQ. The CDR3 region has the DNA TGCGCCAGCAGCCCTGGAAGCGGGGGCTCCTACAATGAGCAGTTCTTC. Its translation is CASSPGSGGSYNEQFF.

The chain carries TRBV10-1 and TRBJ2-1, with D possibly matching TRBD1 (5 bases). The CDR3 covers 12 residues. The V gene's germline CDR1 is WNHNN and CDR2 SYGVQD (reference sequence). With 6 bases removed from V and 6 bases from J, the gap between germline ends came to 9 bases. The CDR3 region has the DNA TGCGCCAGCAGCGCCGACAGCAATGAGCAGTTCTTC. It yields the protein CASSADSNEQFF.

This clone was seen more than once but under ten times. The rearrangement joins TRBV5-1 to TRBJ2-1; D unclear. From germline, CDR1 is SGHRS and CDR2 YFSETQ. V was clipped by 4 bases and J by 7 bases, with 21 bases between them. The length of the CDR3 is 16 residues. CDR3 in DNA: TGCGCCAGCAGCCGCGACCCGGGTCCAGCCTCAAATGAGCAGTTCTTC. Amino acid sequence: CASSRDPGPASNEQFF.

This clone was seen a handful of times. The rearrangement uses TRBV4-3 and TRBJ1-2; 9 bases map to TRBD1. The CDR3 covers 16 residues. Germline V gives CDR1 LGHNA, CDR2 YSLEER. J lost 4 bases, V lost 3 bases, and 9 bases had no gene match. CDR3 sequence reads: CASSQRPGTGTYGYTF. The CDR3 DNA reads TGCGCCAGCAGCCAGCGCCCGGGGACAGGGACCTATGGCTACACCTTC.

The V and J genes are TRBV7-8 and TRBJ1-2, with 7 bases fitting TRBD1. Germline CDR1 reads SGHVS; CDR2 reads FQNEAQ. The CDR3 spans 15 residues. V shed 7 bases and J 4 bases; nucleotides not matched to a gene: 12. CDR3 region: CASTMGTAIPYGYTF. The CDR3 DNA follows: TGTGCCAGCACCATGGGGACAGCGATTCCCTATGGCTACACCTTC.

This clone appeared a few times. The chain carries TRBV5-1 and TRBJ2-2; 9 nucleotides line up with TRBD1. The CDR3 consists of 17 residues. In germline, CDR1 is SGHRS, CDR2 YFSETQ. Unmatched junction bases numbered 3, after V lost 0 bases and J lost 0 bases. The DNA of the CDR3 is TGCGCCAGCAGCTTGGTACAGGGGGCCCCGAACACCGGGGAGCTGTTTTTT. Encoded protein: CASSLVQGAPNTGELFF.

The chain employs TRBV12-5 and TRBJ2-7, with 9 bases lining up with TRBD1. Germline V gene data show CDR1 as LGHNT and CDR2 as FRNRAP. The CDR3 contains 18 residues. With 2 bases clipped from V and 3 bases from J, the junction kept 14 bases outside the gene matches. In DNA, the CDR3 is TGTGCTAGTGGTTTGTTGAGGGGGACAGGGTCCCCTCTCTACGAGCAGTACTTC. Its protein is CASGLLRGTGSPLYEQYF.

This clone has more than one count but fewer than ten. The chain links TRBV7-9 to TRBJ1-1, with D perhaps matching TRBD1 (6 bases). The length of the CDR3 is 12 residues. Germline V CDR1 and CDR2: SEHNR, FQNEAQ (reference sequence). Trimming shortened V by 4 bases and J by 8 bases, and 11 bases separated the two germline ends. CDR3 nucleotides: TGTGCCAGCAGCTCGGCAGGGGCGGAAGCTTTCTTT. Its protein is CASSSAGAEAFF.

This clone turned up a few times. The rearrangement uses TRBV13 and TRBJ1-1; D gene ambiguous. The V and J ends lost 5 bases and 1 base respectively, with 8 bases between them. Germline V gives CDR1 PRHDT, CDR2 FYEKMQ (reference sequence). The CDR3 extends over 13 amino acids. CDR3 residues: CASSPNRNTEAFF. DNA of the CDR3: TGTGCCAGCAGCCCGAACAGGAACACTGAAGCTTTCTTT.

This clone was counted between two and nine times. CDR3 region: CASSESGIMPQHF. Here the CDR3 DNA reads TGTGCCAGCAGTGAAAGCGGGATTATGCCCCAGCATTTT. The J gene is TRBJ1-5, the V gene TRBV2; the D is unclear. CDR3 length equals 13 residues. The V gene's germline CDR1 is SNHLY and CDR2 FYNNEI. Trimming removed 2 bases from V and 9 bases from J, with 11 bases in between.

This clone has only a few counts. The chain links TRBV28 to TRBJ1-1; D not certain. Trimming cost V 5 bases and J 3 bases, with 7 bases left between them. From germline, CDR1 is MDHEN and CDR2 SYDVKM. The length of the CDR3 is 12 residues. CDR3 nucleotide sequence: TGTGCCAGCAGTCCCCAGGACACTGAAGCTTTCTTT. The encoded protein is CASSPQDTEAFF.

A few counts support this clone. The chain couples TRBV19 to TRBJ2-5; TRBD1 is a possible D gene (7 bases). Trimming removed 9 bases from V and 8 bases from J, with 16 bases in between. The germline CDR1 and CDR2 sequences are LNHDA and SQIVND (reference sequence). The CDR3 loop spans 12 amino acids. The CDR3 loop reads CARGRGVGTQYF. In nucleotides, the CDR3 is TGTGCCAGGGGCAGGGGGGTTGGAACCCAGTACTTC.

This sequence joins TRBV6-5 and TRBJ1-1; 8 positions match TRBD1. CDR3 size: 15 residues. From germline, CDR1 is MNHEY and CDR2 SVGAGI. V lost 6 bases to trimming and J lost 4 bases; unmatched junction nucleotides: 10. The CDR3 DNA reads TGTGCCAGCAGAGCGCTACAGGGGGTCGGCACTGAAGCTTTCTTT. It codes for CASRALQGVGTEAFF.

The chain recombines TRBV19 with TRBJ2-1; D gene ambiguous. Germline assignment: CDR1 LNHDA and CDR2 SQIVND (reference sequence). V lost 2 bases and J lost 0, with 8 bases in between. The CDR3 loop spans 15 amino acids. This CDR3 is CASSIRSPSYNEQFF. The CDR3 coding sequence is TGTGCCAGTAGTATACGAAGCCCCTCCTACAATGAGCAGTTCTTC.

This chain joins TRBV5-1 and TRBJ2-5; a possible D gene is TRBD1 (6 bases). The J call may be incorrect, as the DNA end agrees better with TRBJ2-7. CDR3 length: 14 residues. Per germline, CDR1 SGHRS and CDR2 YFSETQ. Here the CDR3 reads CASSLGQASYEQYF. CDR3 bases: TGCGCCAGCAGCTTGGGACAGGCCTCCTACGAGCAGTACTTC.

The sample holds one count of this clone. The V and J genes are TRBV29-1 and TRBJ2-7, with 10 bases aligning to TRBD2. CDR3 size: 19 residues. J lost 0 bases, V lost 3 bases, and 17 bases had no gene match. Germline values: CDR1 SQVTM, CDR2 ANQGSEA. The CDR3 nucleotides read TGCAGCGTTGAGGGGGTCAGACCCCCGGCTAGCGGGAGCTCCTACGAGCAGTACTTC. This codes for CSVEGVRPPASGSSYEQYF.

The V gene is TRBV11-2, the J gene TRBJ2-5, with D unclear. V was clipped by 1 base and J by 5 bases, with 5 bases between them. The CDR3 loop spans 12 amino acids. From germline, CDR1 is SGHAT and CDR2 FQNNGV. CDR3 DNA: TGTGCCAGCAGCTTAGGGCTTGAGACCCAGTACTTC. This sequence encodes CASSLGLETQYF.

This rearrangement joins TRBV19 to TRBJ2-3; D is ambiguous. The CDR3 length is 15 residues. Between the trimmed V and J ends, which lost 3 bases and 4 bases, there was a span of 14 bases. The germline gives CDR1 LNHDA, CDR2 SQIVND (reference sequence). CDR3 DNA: TGTGCCAGTAGTATCCGGCTAGACGGCCCAGATACGCAGTATTTT. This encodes CASSIRLDGPDTQYF. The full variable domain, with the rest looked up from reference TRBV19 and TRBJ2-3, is DGGITQSPKYLFRKEGQNVTLSCEQNLNHDAMYWYRQDPGQGLRLIYYSQIVNDFQKGDIAEGYSVSREKKESFPLTVTSAQKNPTAFYLCASSIRLDGPDTQYFGPGTRLTVL.